The 25 T cell receptor beta chains below were found in one sample sequenced in a study of blood T cell repertoires in COVID-19. Profiled with immunoSEQ multiplex PCR; TCRdb holds only in-frame clones, not every one. Among about 59,000 clones, 73% were seen once, and the ten largest hold more than 11%. The sequenced sample consisted of peripheral blood. The origin of the receptors is a woman in her 70s with acute or convalescent COVID-19.

The chain links TRBV6-4 to TRBJ2-2, with D tentatively TRBD2 (6 bases). This CDR3 spans 16 amino acids. V was trimmed by 1 base and J by 5 bases, leaving 14 bases between them. Germline CDR1 MRHNA, CDR2 SNTAGT. The CDR3 reads CASSDFAGRKTGELFF. The CDR3 region has the DNA TGTGCCAGCAGTGACTTTGCGGGAAGAAAAACCGGGGAGCTGTTTTTT.

The chain is built from TRBV5-4 and TRBJ1-6; D uncertain. The germline gives CDR1 SGHNT, CDR2 YYREEE (reference sequence). The length of the CDR3 is 15 residues. Deletions cut 2 bases from V and 4 bases from J, with 10 bases between. In DNA, the CDR3 is TGTGCCAGCAGCTTAAGCGGTGGGTATAATTCACCCCTCCACTTT. Translated: CASSLSGGYNSPLHF.

This chain joins TRBV30 and TRBJ1-1; no clear D. The CDR3 is 15 residues long. Trimming cost V 4 bases and J 0 bases, with 15 bases left between them. The V gene's germline CDR1 is GTSNPN and CDR2 SVGIG (reference sequence). The CDR3 DNA reads as TGTGCCTGGAAATCCAGGAGGTTCATGAACACTGAAGCTTTCTTT. It codes for CAWKSRRFMNTEAFF.

The V and J genes are TRBV9 and TRBJ1-1; D unclear. The V gene lost 0 bases and the J gene lost 0 bases, with 6 bases spanning the gap. CDR3 length equals 14 residues. Per germline, CDR1 SGDLS and CDR2 YYNGEE. The CDR3 is CASSVEPMNTEAFF. The CDR3 coding sequence is TGTGCCAGCAGCGTAGAGCCTATGAACACTGAAGCTTTCTTT.

The chain employs TRBV11-2 and TRBJ1-5; D gene ambiguous. V was trimmed by 0 bases and J by 6 bases, leaving 6 bases between them. Germline CDR1 and CDR2: SGHAT and FQNNGV. The CDR3 totals 13 residues. CDR3 in DNA: TGTGCCAGCAGCTTAGAAAGAGGTCAGCCCCAGCATTTT. As protein: CASSLERGQPQHF.

In DNA form, the CDR3 reads TGCGCCAGCAGCCTTCGCGGCGTAGGGGGAAATGAAAAACTGTTTTTT. Translation: CASSLRGVGGNEKLFF. The chain recombines TRBV5-1 with TRBJ1-4; D is perhaps TRBD1 (6 bases). The CDR3 sequence is 16 residues long. V was cut by 4 bases and J by 5 bases, with 18 bases left in between. Looked up from germline, CDR1 is SGHRS and CDR2 is YFSETQ.

The chain employs TRBV10-1 and TRBJ2-3; TRBD1 agrees at 7 bases. Trimming took 6 bases from V and 5 from J; bases not matched to a gene: 11. The CDR3 loop spans 15 amino acids. Germline loops: CDR1 WNHNN, CDR2 SYGVQD (reference sequence). CDR3 in amino acids: CASSRGQRPLDTQYF. The CDR3 DNA is TGCGCCAGCAGCCGGGGACAGAGGCCCTTAGATACGCAGTATTTT.

This chain uses TRBV30 with TRBJ2-3; tentatively, D is TRBD2 (7 bases). This CDR3 is 15 amino acids long. CDR1 and CDR2 (germline): GTSNPN, SVGIG (reference sequence). The V end lost 2 bases, the J end lost 1 base, and 13 bases lay between the germline ends. The CDR3 coding sequence is TGTGCCTGGAGTCTCGGGGGGCTTGGCACAGATACGCAGTATTTT. It yields the protein CAWSLGGLGTDTQYF. Full variable domain (outside the CDR3, taken from reference TRBV30 and TRBJ2-3): SQTIHQWPATLVQPVGSPLSLECTVEGTSNPNLYWYRQAAGRGLQLLFYSVGIGQISSEVPQNLSASRPQDRQFILSSKKLLLSDSGFYLCAWSLGGLGTDTQYFGPGTRLTVL.

The chain links TRBV12-3 or TRBV12-4 to TRBJ1-1, with unresolved D. The V end was cut by 5 bases, the J end by 10 bases, with 5 bases between. This CDR3 has 9 amino acids. The CDR3 reads CASSPGAFF. DNA for the CDR3: TGTGCCAGCAGTCCAGGAGCTTTCTTT.

The rearrangement links TRBV5-1 to TRBJ2-5; the D gene is possibly TRBD1 (6 bases). Deletions cut 3 bases from V and 5 bases from J, with 11 bases between. Germline V lookup: CDR1 SGHRS, CDR2 YFSETQ. The CDR3 has 13 residues. The CDR3 DNA reads as TGCGCCAGCAGCTCCACAGGGTGGGAGACCCAGTACTTC. Residues: CASSSTGWETQYF. Together with reference TRBV5-1 and TRBJ2-5, the CDR3 gives the full variable domain: KAGVTQTPRYLIKTRGQQVTLSCSPISGHRSVSWYQQTPGQGLQFLFEYFSETQRNKGNFPGRFSGRQFSNSRSEMNVSTLELGDSALYLCASSSTGWETQYFGPGTRLLVL.

The rearrangement uses TRBV7-2 and TRBJ2-4; 8 bases map to TRBD2. Germline CDR1 SGHTA, CDR2 FQGNSA. V was pared by 4 bases and J by 0 bases, with 8 bases of the junction left unmatched. This CDR3 region has 17 residues. CDR3 bases: TGTGCCAGCAGCTCAATTAGCGGGGCCGTAGCCAAAAACATTCAGTACTTC. It yields the protein CASSSISGAVAKNIQYF.

V usage is TRBV7-9 and J usage is TRBJ2-7, with D possibly TRBD1 on 5 matching bases. Germline V gives CDR1 SEHNR, CDR2 FQNEAQ (reference sequence). The V gene lost 5 bases and the J gene lost 3 bases, with 17 bases spanning the gap. This CDR3 has 15 amino acids. CDR3 protein: CASSRPRRTHYEQYV. The CDR3, as DNA: TGTGCCAGCAGCCGACCACGCCGGACACACTACGAGCAGTACGTC.

V usage is TRBV9 and J usage is TRBJ1-5; 8 bases match TRBD1. V shed 0 bases, J shed 7 bases, and the junction held 6 bases outside the gene matches. Germline V CDR1 and CDR2: SGDLS, YYNGEE. The CDR3 spans 15 residues. This CDR3 is CASSVAGGLGQPQHF. As DNA, the CDR3 is TGTGCCAGCAGCGTAGCAGGGGGCCTCGGGCAGCCCCAGCATTTT.

The chain uses TRBV5-1 and TRBJ1-2, with D perhaps matching TRBD1 (6 bases). The V gene's germline CDR1 is SGHRS and CDR2 YFSETQ. V gave up 1 base and J gave up 7 bases, with 14 bases separating them. This CDR3 comprises 14 residues. CDR3 coding DNA: TGCGCCAGCAGCTTGAACAGGGCACTAGGTGGCTACACCTTC. Translation: CASSLNRALGGYTF.

The genes are TRBV2 and TRBJ2-5, with 9 positions matching TRBD2. With V trimmed by 6 bases and J by 1 base, 6 bases remained unmatched. The CDR3 has 15 amino acids. CDR1 is SNHLY and CDR2 is FYNNEI in the germline V gene. The DNA of the CDR3 is TGTGCCAGCAGACTAGCGGGTCTCATCCAAGAGACCCAGTACTTC. Its protein product is CASRLAGLIQETQYF.

This clone was detected only once. The chain links TRBV11-2 to TRBJ1-5; 7 nucleotides agree with TRBD1. This CDR3 has 14 residues. J gave up 7 bases and V 4 bases, and 7 bases lay outside the gene matches. Per the germline V gene, CDR1 is SGHAT and CDR2 is FQNNGV. In DNA, the CDR3 is TGTGCCAGCAGCTCAACAGGGGAAGGGCAGCCCCAGCATTTT. This codes for CASSSTGEGQPQHF.

This chain joins TRBV7-9 and TRBJ2-3; 10 nucleotides match TRBD2. The germline V gene has CDR1 SEHNR and CDR2 FQNEAQ (reference sequence). The V gene end was trimmed by 8 bases and the J gene end by 2 bases; junction bases not matched to a gene: 10. The CDR3 loop spans 16 amino acids. The CDR3 DNA follows: TGTGCCAGCGTCCCGGGGACTAGCGCGCTCACAGATACGCAGTATTTT. Protein sequence: CASVPGTSALTDTQYF.

The rearrangement links TRBV6-5 to TRBJ1-2; maybe TRBD1 (6 bases). The CDR3 runs to 11 residues. CDR1 is MNHEY and CDR2 is SVGAGI in the germline V gene. Deletions cut 7 bases from V and 8 bases from J, with 11 bases between. The DNA of the CDR3 is TGTGCCAGCACCCAGGGGCGCGGCTACACCTTC. Its protein product is CASTQGRGYTF.

CDR3 in amino acids: CATSDPDRGGTGELFF. CDR3 sequence (DNA): TGTGCCACCAGTGATCCTGACAGGGGGGGCACCGGGGAGCTGTTTTTT. The chain recombines TRBV24-1 with TRBJ2-2; 9 nucleotides match TRBD1. The germline gives CDR1 KGHDR, CDR2 SFDVKD. The CDR3 totals 16 residues. V dropped 3 bases and J dropped 4; count of bases not matched to a gene: 5.

The V and J genes are TRBV6-5 and TRBJ1-5, with a weak D call TRBD1 (5 bases). The CDR3 is 14 amino acids. The V gene's germline CDR1 is MNHEY and CDR2 SVGAGI. With 5 bases removed from V and 3 bases from J, the gap between germline ends came to 11 bases. The CDR3, as DNA: TGTGCCAGCAGTCGGGAGGGGTACAATCAGCCCCAGCATTTT. Protein product: CASSREGYNQPQHF.

The chain is built from TRBV14 and TRBJ1-3; D ambiguous. The germline gives CDR1 SGHDN, CDR2 FVKESK. Trimming left V 0 bases short and J 4 bases short, with 4 bases between. The CDR3 runs 13 residues. The CDR3 DNA reads as TGTGCCAGCAGCCAAGACCCGGGAAACACCATATATTTT. Its protein is CASSQDPGNTIYF.

This chain joins TRBV12-3 or TRBV12-4 and TRBJ1-5; D possibly corresponds to TRBD1 (6 bases). This CDR3 spans 11 amino acids. Trimming shortened V by 4 bases and J by 12 bases, and 10 bases separated the two germline ends. The chain's CDR3 is CASSSRTVQHF. Written as DNA, the CDR3 is TGTGCCAGCAGTTCTCGGACAGTCCAGCATTTT.

V and J are TRBV1 and TRBJ1-5; whether TRBD1, the table's D call, matches the DNA was not checked. TRBV1 is listed as a pseudogene. The CDR3 contains 15 residues. The CDR3 protein is CTSIYPDNSNQPQHF. The CDR3, as DNA: TGCACCAGCATCTACCCGGACAATAGCAATCAGCCCCAGCATTTT.

Ten or more counts support this clone. The chain has TRBV29-1 and TRBJ1-6; D perhaps matches TRBD1 (5 bases). CDR1 is SQVTM, CDR2 ANQGSEA, per germline. The germline V and J ends were trimmed by 1 base and 8 bases, with 9 bases remaining between them. There are 13 residues in the CDR3. Here the CDR3 DNA reads TGCAGCGTTGAAGGCCAGGGTTATTCACCCCTCCACTTT. Its protein is CSVEGQGYSPLHF.

The chain links TRBV7-6 to TRBJ1-2; tentatively, D is TRBD1 (5 bases). Germline assignment: CDR1 SGHVS and CDR2 FNYEAQ. Trimming stripped 1 base from V and 4 bases from J, with 19 bases between. The CDR3 contains 17 residues. CDR3 in amino acids: CASSLVPPRQGSYGYTF. CDR3 coding DNA: TGTGCCAGCAGCTTAGTTCCCCCTCGTCAGGGTAGCTATGGCTACACCTTC.